Listed below are T cell receptor beta chains from one sample, sequenced in a study of cytomegalovirus exposure and HLA in healthy donors. Here immunoSEQ multiplex PCR was the method, and the copy in TCRdb shows in-frame clones only, minus some. The sample has approximately 130,000 clones; around 75% are singletons. Specimen: PBMCs. The receptors stem from a man under 40 in good health and CMV-seronegative. CDR3s include the opening cysteine and the closing phenylalanine or tryptophan. D genes are given only for firm matches. Not all rows give a size; the values are once, few, many and, for expanded clones, a class.

d_gene	v_gene	j_gene	abundance	CDR3aa	CDR3nt
.	TRBV7-2	TRBJ1-1	.	CATQHRFEAFF	TGTGCCACACAACACAGGTTTGAAGCTTTCTTT
.	TRBV6-5	TRBJ2-5	.	CASSYSYRDQETQYF	TGTGCCAGCAGTTACTCCTACCGAGACCAAGAGACCCAGTACTTC
.	TRBV18	TRBJ1-1	.	CASSSSTAMNTEAFF	TGTGCCAGCTCATCCTCGACAGCCATGAACACTGAAGCTTTCTTT
TRBD2	TRBV27	TRBJ2-3	.	CASSILLAGGPADTQYF	TGTGCCAGCAGTATCCTTTTAGCGGGAGGGCCTGCAGATACGCAGTATTTT
TRBD1	TRBV25-1	TRBJ1-4	.	CASSVSSGTGGEKLFF	TGTGCCAGCAGTGTTAGTTCCGGGACAGGGGGCGAAAAACTGTTTTTT
TRBD2	TRBV6-4	TRBJ2-1	.	CASSDWTSGRAGNEQFF	TGTGCCAGCAGTGACTGGACTAGCGGGAGGGCCGGGAATGAGCAGTTCTTC
.	TRBV30	TRBJ1-1	few	CAWSVRGTEAFF	TGTGCCTGGAGTGTACGAGGGACTGAAGCTTTCTTT
.	TRBV28	TRBJ2-7	.	CASSLRTDRSYEQYF	TGTGCCAGCAGTTTGAGGACGGACAGATCCTACGAGCAGTACTTC
.	TRBV5-8	TRBJ2-7	few	CASSRVYEQYF	TGTGCCAGCAGCCGAGTCTACGAGCAGTACTTC
.	TRBV7-8	TRBJ2-6	.	CASSLGGSGANVLTF	TGTGCCAGCAGCTTAGGCGGCTCTGGGGCCAACGTCCTGACTTTC
.	TRBV28	TRBJ1-2	.	CASSFHLARGYTF	TGTGCCAGCAGTTTCCATCTCGCTAGGGGCTACACCTTC
.	TRBV6-5	TRBJ1-1	few	CASSRYSGTEAFF	TGTGCCAGCAGCAGATATTCGGGCACTGAAGCTTTCTTT
.	TRBV19	TRBJ2-5	.	CASSIFSDETQYF	TGTGCCAGTAGTATATTCAGTGATGAGACCCAGTACTTC
.	TRBV7-9	TRBJ1-4	once	CASSLSGDEKLFF	TGTGCCAGCAGCTTATCGGGGGATGAAAAACTGTTTTTT
TRBD2	TRBV23-1	TRBJ2-2	.	CASQPGHLPGGTGELFF	TGCGCCAGCCAACCGGGACATCTCCCGGGGGGGACCGGGGAGCTGTTTTTT
.	TRBV6-4	TRBJ2-2	.	CASSDRFSRVTGELFF	TGTGCCAGCAGTGACCGGTTCTCGCGGGTCACCGGGGAGCTGTTTTTT
TRBD2	TRBV7-2	TRBJ2-1	.	CASSSQPGLAGVYNEQFF	TGTGCCAGCAGCTCACAGCCGGGACTAGCGGGAGTCTACAATGAGCAGTTCTTC
TRBD1	TRBV28	TRBJ2-2	.	CASRAGQGFGGELFF	TGTGCCAGCAGGGCGGGACAGGGATTCGGCGGGGAGCTGTTTTTT
.	TRBV6-5	TRBJ2-3	few	CASSYSGKSTDTQYF	TGTGCCAGCAGTTACTCGGGCAAGAGCACAGATACGCAGTATTTT
.	TRBV5-8	TRBJ2-5	once	CASSLGYGEYQETQYF	TGTGCCAGCAGCTTGGGTTACGGGGAGTACCAAGAGACCCAGTACTTC
TRBD1	TRBV27	TRBJ1-5	.	CASSLVGDRGMIGNQPQHF	TGTGCCAGCAGTTTGGTCGGGGACAGGGGAATGATCGGCAATCAGCCCCAGCATTTT
.	TRBV7-2	TRBJ1-2	.	CASSLSGVANYGYTF	TGTGCCAGCAGCTTATCAGGGGTAGCTAACTATGGCTACACCTTC
.	TRBV27	TRBJ2-3	.	CASSLSVADTQYF	TGTGCCAGCAGTTTATCCGTAGCAGATACGCAGTATTTT
.	TRBV4-3	TRBJ2-5	.	CASSQYHYEGADKETQYF	TGCGCCAGCAGCCAATATCACTACGAAGGGGCGGATAAAGAGACCCAGTACTTC
.	TRBV14	TRBJ1-6	.	CASSLQAYNSPLHF	TGTGCCAGCAGCCTCCAGGCATATAATTCACCCCTCCACTTT
.	TRBV4-3	TRBJ2-7	.	CASSQTGLGEQYF	TGCGCCAGCAGCCAAACGGGATTAGGTGAGCAGTACTTC
.	TRBV7-9	TRBJ1-3	.	CAGWGGSGNTIYF	TGTGCCGGGTGGGGCGGATCTGGAAACACCATATATTTT
.	TRBV11-1	TRBJ1-1	.	CASSRGGVPEAFF	TGTGCCAGCAGCCGAGGGGGGGTTCCTGAAGCTTTCTTT
TRBD1	TRBV7-9	TRBJ1-2	.	CASSDRDSNGYTF	TGTGCCAGCAGCGACCGGGACAGCAATGGCTACACCTTC
.	TRBV13	TRBJ2-3	few	CASSLGGSGVFPDTQYF	TGTGCCAGCAGCTTAGGGGGCTCCGGGGTTTTCCCAGATACGCAGTATTTT
.	TRBV7-2	TRBJ1-3	.	CASSSSLLGSRRAGNTIYF	TGTGCCAGCAGCTCAAGCCTCCTCGGGTCGAGGAGAGCTGGAAACACCATATATTTT
.	TRBV7-6	TRBJ2-7	once	CASSLQGYEQYF	TGTGCCAGCAGCTTACAGGGTTACGAGCAGTACTTC
TRBD1	TRBV7-9	TRBJ2-7	.	CASSLAGQIYEQYF	TGTGCCAGCAGCTTAGCGGGACAGATCTACGAGCAGTACTTC
TRBD2	TRBV10-3	TRBJ2-3	.	CAIKLTSGSADTQYF	TGTGCCATCAAACTGACTAGCGGGAGTGCAGATACGCAGTATTTT
TRBD2	TRBV28	TRBJ2-7	.	CASSLPTHLPGGGFYEQYF	TGTGCCAGCAGTTTACCCACCCACCTACCTGGCGGGGGTTTCTACGAGCAGTACTTC
TRBD2	TRBV2	TRBJ2-3	.	CASSGGLAGGRSDTQYF	TGTGCCAGCAGCGGTGGACTAGCGGGGGGACGCTCAGATACGCAGTATTTT
TRBD1	TRBV7-9	TRBJ1-1	.	CASSWDRGLGTEAFF	TGTGCCAGCAGCTGGGACAGGGGGCTAGGGACTGAAGCTTTCTTT
.	TRBV5-1	TRBJ2-5	.	CASSWGPVGETQYF	TGCGCCAGCAGCTGGGGGCCTGTAGGGGAGACCCAGTACTTC
.	TRBV30	TRBJ1-1	.	CAWRAQSNTEAFF	TGTGCCTGGAGAGCGCAGTCCAACACTGAAGCTTTCTTT
.	TRBV5-6	TRBJ2-2	.	CASSLADRLRTGELFF	TGTGCCAGCAGCTTGGCCGACAGGCTTCGAACCGGGGAGCTGTTTTTT
.	TRBV15	TRBJ1-2	once	CATSRDRTRSDGYTF	TGTGCCACCAGCAGAGACCGGACAAGGTCAGATGGCTACACCTTC
TRBD1	TRBV27	TRBJ2-5	.	CASSTTGAYAQYF	TGTGCCAGCAGTACGACAGGGGCTTATGCCCAGTACTTC
TRBD1	TRBV2	TRBJ2-3	.	CASSDRDRGADTQYF	TGTGCCAGCAGTGACCGGGACAGGGGCGCAGATACGCAGTATTTT
.	TRBV9	TRBJ1-1	.	CASSAFGGGAEAFF	TGTGCCAGCAGCGCTTTTGGGGGGGGCGCTGAAGCTTTCTTT
TRBD1	TRBV18	TRBJ1-1	.	CASHKGGQGAEAFF	TGTGCCAGTCACAAAGGGGGACAGGGGGCTGAAGCTTTCTTT
.	TRBV9	TRBJ2-5	few	CASSVAGGRLETQYF	TGTGCCAGCAGCGTAGCAGGGGGGAGACTAGAGACCCAGTACTTC
.	TRBV28	TRBJ2-1	.	CASRLRRLSSYNEQFF	TGTGCCAGCAGACTACGGAGACTGAGCTCCTACAATGAGCAGTTCTTC
.	TRBV7-9	TRBJ1-4	.	CASSLGGGSNEKLFF	TGTGCCAGCAGCTTAGGGGGGGGAAGCAATGAAAAACTGTTTTTT
TRBD2	TRBV29-1	TRBJ2-1	few	CSVALAGGYEQFF	TGCAGCGTTGCACTAGCGGGAGGGTATGAGCAGTTCTTC
.	TRBV11-3	TRBJ2-2	.	CASSPSGTGELFF	TGTGCCAGCAGCCCTTCGGGCACCGGGGAGCTGTTTTTT
TRBD1	TRBV7-2	TRBJ2-7	.	CASSYTGQSTYEQYF	TGTGCCAGCAGCTATACGGGACAGTCAACCTACGAGCAGTACTTC
.	TRBV5-1	TRBJ2-5	.	CASSSHGSETQYF	TGCGCCAGCAGCTCCCACGGTAGTGAGACCCAGTACTTC
TRBD1	TRBV28	TRBJ1-4	.	CASRTRQGQEKLFF	TGTGCCAGCAGAACCCGACAGGGTCAGGAAAAACTGTTTTTT